These T cell receptor beta chains were read from a single sample in a study of blood T cell repertoires in COVID-19. Here immunoSEQ multiplex PCR was the method, and the copy in TCRdb shows in-frame clones only, minus some. This sample has 200,000 to 250,000 clones, with nearly 90% found just once. The sample taken for sequencing was peripheral blood. These receptors all come from a young woman who had recovered from COVID-19. CDR3s include the opening cysteine and the closing phenylalanine or tryptophan. Fields, in order: V gene, D gene, clone size, J gene, CDR3 DNA, CDR3 protein. The D gene is left open where the match is weak. Clone size is not always given. Where it is, it says once, few, many or a class for expanded clones.

v_gene: TRBV5-4
d_gene: TRBD2
abundance: NA
j_gene: TRBJ2-7
CDR3nt: TGTGCCAGCAGCTTGAGTCTAGCGGGTACCTACGAGCAGTACTTC
CDR3aa: CASSLSLAGTYEQYF

v_gene: TRBV19
d_gene: TRBD2
abundance: NA
j_gene: TRBJ2-7
CDR3nt: TGTGCCAGTAGTATGGGACTAGCGGGATCCTACGAGCAGTACTTC
CDR3aa: CASSMGLAGSYEQYF

v_gene: TRBV6-5
d_gene: NA
abundance: once
j_gene: TRBJ1-1
CDR3nt: TGTGCCAGCATCTTGCCGGGGGGGAGCACTGAAGCTTTCTTT
CDR3aa: CASILPGGSTEAFF

v_gene: TRBV9
d_gene: NA
abundance: once
j_gene: TRBJ1-1
CDR3nt: TGTGCCAGCAGCGGACTCACCCCTGAAGCTTTCTTT
CDR3aa: CASSGLTPEAFF

v_gene: TRBV5-6
d_gene: NA
abundance: once
j_gene: TRBJ1-5
CDR3nt: TGTGCCAGCAGCTTGTTACAGACAAATCAGCCCCAGCATTTT
CDR3aa: CASSLLQTNQPQHF

v_gene: TRBV27
d_gene: NA
abundance: NA
j_gene: TRBJ1-5
CDR3nt: TGTGCCAGCAGTTTATCAGGTTCAGGGAGCGGGACGGCCCAGCATTTT
CDR3aa: CASSLSGSGSGTAQHF

v_gene: TRBV19
d_gene: NA
abundance: NA
j_gene: TRBJ1-1
CDR3nt: NA
CDR3aa: CASSTWVAEAFFGQGTRSSEAFF

v_gene: TRBV6-2/TRBV6-3
d_gene: TRBD1
abundance: once
j_gene: TRBJ1-2
CDR3nt: TGTGCCAGCAGTTACACGTCGGACAGGCGCTATGGCTACACCTTC
CDR3aa: CASSYTSDRRYGYTF

v_gene: TRBV9
d_gene: NA
abundance: NA
j_gene: TRBJ2-7
CDR3nt: TGTGCCAGCAGCGTAGGTGGCGGGATTTATTACGAGCAGTACTTC
CDR3aa: CASSVGGGIYYEQYF

v_gene: TRBV19
d_gene: NA
abundance: NA
j_gene: TRBJ2-7
CDR3nt: TGTGCCAGTAGTGCGCGGGACGCAGGAGCCTACGAGCAGTACTTC
CDR3aa: CASSARDAGAYEQYF

v_gene: TRBV7-9
d_gene: NA
abundance: NA
j_gene: TRBJ2-2
CDR3nt: TGTGCCAGCAGCTTAGCGCTTCACAGGGCCACCGGGGAGCTGTTTTTT
CDR3aa: CASSLALHRATGELFF

v_gene: TRBV5-1
d_gene: NA
abundance: NA
j_gene: TRBJ2-7
CDR3nt: TGCGCCAGCAGCTTGGCGCCGGGTTTCTACGAGCAGTACTTC
CDR3aa: CASSLAPGFYEQYF

v_gene: TRBV19
d_gene: NA
abundance: NA
j_gene: TRBJ2-1
CDR3nt: TGTGCCAGTAGTATCTTGAACATAGCGGATGAGCAGTTCTTC
CDR3aa: CASSILNIADEQFF

v_gene: TRBV6-2/TRBV6-3
d_gene: NA
abundance: NA
j_gene: TRBJ1-5
CDR3nt: TGTGCCAGCAGTTACATGGCAGGGGACCAGCCCCAGCATTTT
CDR3aa: CASSYMAGDQPQHF

v_gene: TRBV12-3/TRBV12-4
d_gene: NA
abundance: few
j_gene: TRBJ1-1
CDR3nt: TGTGCCAGCTTTAAACCGGGGAACACTGAAGCTTTCTTT
CDR3aa: CASFKPGNTEAFF

v_gene: TRBV25-1
d_gene: TRBD2
abundance: NA
j_gene: TRBJ2-7
CDR3nt: TGTGCCAGCACGGGGGGAGGGGACCACGAGCAGTACTTC
CDR3aa: CASTGGGDHEQYF

v_gene: TRBV3-1/TRBV3-2
d_gene: NA
abundance: NA
j_gene: TRBJ1-5
CDR3nt: TGTGCCAGCAGGCAGGTAAGCAATCAGCCCCAGCATTTT
CDR3aa: CASRQVSNQPQHF

v_gene: TRBV6-6
d_gene: TRBD1
abundance: NA
j_gene: TRBJ1-4
CDR3nt: TGTGCCAGTCATACAGGGGGCACACGTGAAAAACTGTTTTTT
CDR3aa: CASHTGGTREKLFF

v_gene: TRBV5-6
d_gene: NA
abundance: NA
j_gene: TRBJ2-3
CDR3nt: TGTGCCAGCGACCTGTTGGGGGGAGATTTTGATACGCAGTATTTT
CDR3aa: CASDLLGGDFDTQYF

v_gene: TRBV27
d_gene: NA
abundance: NA
j_gene: TRBJ1-1
CDR3nt: TGTGCCAGCCTTCGAACAGGGTCGAACACTGAAGCTTTCTTT
CDR3aa: CASLRTGSNTEAFF

v_gene: TRBV3-1/TRBV3-2
d_gene: NA
abundance: NA
j_gene: TRBJ1-2
CDR3nt: TGTGCCAGCAGCCAGTACGCGAGAGACTATGGCTACACCTTC
CDR3aa: CASSQYARDYGYTF

v_gene: TRBV7-2
d_gene: TRBD1
abundance: NA
j_gene: TRBJ2-2
CDR3nt: TGTGCCAGCAGCTTAGGAGGACAGGGGTGGTCCGGGGAGCTGTTTTTT
CDR3aa: CASSLGGQGWSGELFF

v_gene: TRBV19
d_gene: NA
abundance: NA
j_gene: TRBJ2-2
CDR3nt: TGTGCCAGTAGTTGGGGCCGGGTGAACACCGGGGAGCTGTTTTTT
CDR3aa: CASSWGRVNTGELFF

v_gene: TRBV19
d_gene: TRBD1
abundance: once
j_gene: TRBJ2-1
CDR3nt: TGTGCCAGTAGTATCCCGGGACAGGGTATCAGGGAGCAGTTCTTC
CDR3aa: CASSIPGQGIREQFF

v_gene: TRBV13
d_gene: TRBD1
abundance: few
j_gene: TRBJ2-7
CDR3nt: TGTGCCAGCAGCGCCTCCGGGACAGGGGTTTTCGAGCAGTACTTC
CDR3aa: CASSASGTGVFEQYF

v_gene: TRBV4-1
d_gene: NA
abundance: NA
j_gene: TRBJ1-3
CDR3nt: TGCGCCAGCAGCCAAGCAGGTGGGTCCTCTGGAAACACCATATATTTT
CDR3aa: CASSQAGGSSGNTIYF

v_gene: TRBV9
d_gene: NA
abundance: NA
j_gene: TRBJ2-1
CDR3nt: TGTGCCAGCAGCCCAGAGGGGGCTAGCGGGCTCTCCTACAATGAGCAGTTCTTC
CDR3aa: CASSPEGASGLSYNEQFF

v_gene: TRBV7-2
d_gene: NA
abundance: NA
j_gene: TRBJ2-7
CDR3nt: TGTGCCAGCAGCTTCCAGATTAGCCGAGGAGGCGAGCAGTACTTC
CDR3aa: CASSFQISRGGEQYF

v_gene: TRBV7-9
d_gene: NA
abundance: NA
j_gene: TRBJ2-2
CDR3nt: TGTGCCAGCAGCAGCTCTGTCACCGGGGAGCTGTTTTTT
CDR3aa: CASSSSVTGELFF

v_gene: TRBV5-4
d_gene: NA
abundance: NA
j_gene: TRBJ2-4
CDR3nt: TGTGCCAGCAGCTTGGGTGAGACCAAAAACATTCAGTACTTC
CDR3aa: CASSLGETKNIQYF

v_gene: TRBV10-3
d_gene: NA
abundance: once
j_gene: TRBJ2-7
CDR3nt: TGTGCCATCAGACCCGGACAGAACTCCTACGAGCAGTACTTC
CDR3aa: CAIRPGQNSYEQYF

v_gene: TRBV7-2
d_gene: TRBD1
abundance: NA
j_gene: TRBJ1-2
CDR3nt: TGTGCCAGCAAGAGGACAGGGTATGGCTACACCTTC
CDR3aa: CASKRTGYGYTF

v_gene: TRBV30
d_gene: TRBD1
abundance: NA
j_gene: TRBJ1-5
CDR3nt: TGTGCCTGGAGTTTTCACCGACAGGGGGGAGAACCCCAGCATTTT
CDR3aa: CAWSFHRQGGEPQHF

v_gene: TRBV19
d_gene: TRBD1
abundance: NA
j_gene: TRBJ2-1
CDR3nt: TGTGCCAGTAGTGGGACAGGGACCTACAATGAGCAGTTCTTC
CDR3aa: CASSGTGTYNEQFF

v_gene: TRBV6-2/TRBV6-3
d_gene: NA
abundance: NA
j_gene: TRBJ2-7
CDR3nt: TGTGCCAGCGGCCCTTTAGAAAGTAACTACGAGCAGTACTTC
CDR3aa: CASGPLESNYEQYF

v_gene: TRBV7-2
d_gene: TRBD1
abundance: NA
j_gene: TRBJ2-3
CDR3nt: TGTGCCAGCAGCTTAGCACAGGGGGGAGATACGCAGTATTTT
CDR3aa: CASSLAQGGDTQYF